This paragraph reports one T cell receptor beta chain. This sample was taken from a study of blood T cell repertoires in COVID-19. The wider study: Spain, Italy and the United States supplied samples that represented acute and convalescent COVID-19. PBMCs, B-cell-depleted T cells, or T cells provided the cDNA or gDNA that made up the material.

CDR1 and CDR2 from the germline V gene are ENHRY and SYGVKD. The CDR3 contains 13 residues. The V gene lost 6 bases and the J gene lost 2 bases, with 10 bases spanning the gap. In the original analysis: Researchers report that nucleated cell counts were estimated from reference gene primer amplification. Clones were read by immunoSEQ multiplex PCR, and TCRdb kept only the in-frame ones, dropping some. That table is the source of V, J and clone size, and D and trimming were worked out from the DNA. The sample has tens of thousands of clones; 85% to 90% are singletons. This clonotype originated in a middle-aged man with acute or convalescent COVID-19. The sequenced sample was peripheral blood. The genes are TRBV10-3 and TRBJ2-5, with D perhaps TRBD2 (6 bases). The CDR3 spells CAIRSSVQETQYF. The CDR3 nucleotides are TGTGCCATCAGGTCTAGCGTGCAAGAGACCCAGTACTTC.